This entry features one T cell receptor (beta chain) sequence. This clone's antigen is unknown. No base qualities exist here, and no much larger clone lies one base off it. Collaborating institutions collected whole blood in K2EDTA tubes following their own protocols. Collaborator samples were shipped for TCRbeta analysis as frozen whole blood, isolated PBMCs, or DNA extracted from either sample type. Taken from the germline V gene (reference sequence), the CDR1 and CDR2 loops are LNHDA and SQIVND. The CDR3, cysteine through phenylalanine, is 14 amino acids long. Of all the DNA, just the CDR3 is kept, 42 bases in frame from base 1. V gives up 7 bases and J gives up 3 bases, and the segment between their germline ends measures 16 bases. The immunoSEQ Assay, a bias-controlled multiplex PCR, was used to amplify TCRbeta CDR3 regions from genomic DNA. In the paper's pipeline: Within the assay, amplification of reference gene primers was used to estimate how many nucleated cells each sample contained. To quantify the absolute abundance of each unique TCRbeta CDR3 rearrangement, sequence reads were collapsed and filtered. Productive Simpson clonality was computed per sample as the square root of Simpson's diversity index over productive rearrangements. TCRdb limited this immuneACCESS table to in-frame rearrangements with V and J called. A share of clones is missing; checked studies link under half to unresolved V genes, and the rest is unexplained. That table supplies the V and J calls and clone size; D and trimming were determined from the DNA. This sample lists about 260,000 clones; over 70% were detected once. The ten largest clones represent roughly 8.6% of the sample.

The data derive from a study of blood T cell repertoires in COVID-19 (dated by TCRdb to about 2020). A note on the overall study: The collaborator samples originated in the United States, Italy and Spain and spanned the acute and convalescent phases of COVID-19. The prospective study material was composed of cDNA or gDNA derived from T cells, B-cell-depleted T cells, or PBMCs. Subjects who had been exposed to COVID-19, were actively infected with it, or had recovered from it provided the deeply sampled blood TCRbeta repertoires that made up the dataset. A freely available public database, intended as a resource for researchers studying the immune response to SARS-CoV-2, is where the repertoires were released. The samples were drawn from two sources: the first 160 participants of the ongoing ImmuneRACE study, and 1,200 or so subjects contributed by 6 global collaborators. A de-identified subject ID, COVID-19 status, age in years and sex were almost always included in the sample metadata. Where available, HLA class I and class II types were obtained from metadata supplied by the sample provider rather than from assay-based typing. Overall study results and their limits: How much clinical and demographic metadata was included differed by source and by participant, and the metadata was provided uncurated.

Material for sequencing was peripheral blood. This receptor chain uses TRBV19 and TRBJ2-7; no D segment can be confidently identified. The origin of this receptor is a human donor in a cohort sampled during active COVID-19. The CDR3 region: CASTQARGHYEQYF. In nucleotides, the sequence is TGTGCCAGTACCCAGGCGCGTGGGCACTACGAGCAGTACTTC.